The next 30 T cell receptor beta chains were all read from a single sample in a study of CD8 T cells in ankylosing spondylitis. Study-wide points: Seemingly distinctive of ankylosing spondylitis blood was a TCR beta motif formed by eight highly homologous variants.

From the 5' RACE reads, TCRdb called clonotypes with MiXCR, one entry per CDR3 protein. The data contain 400,000 to 450,000 distinct CDR3 sequences, about a sixth of them seen just once; the ten biggest clones take up just over 1%. Antigens for these TCRs are unknown. Material for sequencing was blood, either unsorted or a sorted T cell fraction (not recorded which). These receptors all stem from a male donor with ankylosing spondylitis.

This chain links TRBV5-1 with TRBJ1-4; D call uncertain. The CDR3 sequence is 14 residues long. V was clipped by 4 bases and J by 5 bases, with 12 bases between them. Germline lookup yields CDR1 SGHRS and CDR2 YFSETQ. This CDR3 is CASSDDPGNEKLFF. CDR3 bases: TGCGCCAGCAGCGATGACCCGGGGAATGAAAAACTGTTTTTT.

This clonotype appeared a few times. The chain uses TRBV5-8 and TRBJ2-1; a possible D gene is TRBD2 (5 bases). Deletions cut 2 bases from V and 5 bases from J, with 17 bases between. The length of the CDR3 is 16 residues. Looked up from germline, CDR1 is SGHTS and CDR2 is YDEGEE. As DNA, the CDR3 is TGTGCCAGCAGCTTAGCGGTGCACCTTAGGGACAATGAGCAGTTCTTC. Its translation: CASSLAVHLRDNEQFF.

The V and J genes are TRBV6-6 and TRBJ2-1; TRBD2 aligns across 7 bases. Trimming cost V 3 bases and J 15 bases; bases outside gene matches: 11. The CDR3 consists of 13 residues. CDR1 is MNHNY and CDR2 is SVGAGI in the germline V gene (reference sequence). In nucleotides, the CDR3 is TGTGCCAGCAGTTATAGTTCGGGGGGAAGTCCGTTCTTC. Its translation is CASSYSSGGSPFF.

This clonotype has a count of ten or more. The gene calls are TRBV11-1 and TRBJ2-2, with TRBD2 matching 11 bases. From germline, CDR1 is SGHAT and CDR2 FQDESV (reference sequence). CDR3 length: 19 residues. V shed 5 bases, J shed 2 bases, and the junction held 13 bases outside the gene matches. The CDR3 protein is CASSILLAGVTGNTGELFF. The CDR3 DNA is TGTGCCAGCAGCATCCTACTAGCGGGAGTAACTGGTAACACCGGGGAGCTGTTTTTT.

This chain connects TRBV20-1 to TRBJ2-5; a possible D gene is TRBD1 (6 bases). The germline CDR1 and CDR2 sequences are DFQATT and SNEGSKA (reference sequence). Trimming took off 6 bases at V and 2 bases at J, with 16 bases between the two ends. The CDR3 runs 14 residues. DNA of the CDR3: TGCAGTGCCCAGAGGACAGAGGGACAAGAGACCCAGTACTTC. Its translation: CSAQRTEGQETQYF.

The chain joins TRBV7-3 to TRBJ2-1; 8 bases match TRBD2. V lost 0 bases and J lost 4; bases outside the gene matches: 5. Germline V gives CDR1 SGHTA, CDR2 FQGTGA. The CDR3 covers 16 residues. CDR3 loop: CASSLTVAGGYNEQFF. The CDR3 nucleotides are TGTGCCAGCAGCTTAACGGTGGCGGGGGGATACAATGAGCAGTTCTTC.

The chain combines TRBV14 with TRBJ1-4, with D tentatively TRBD1 (6 bases). V lost 0 bases and J lost 13, with 12 bases in between. Looked up from germline, CDR1 is SGHDN and CDR2 is FVKESK. CDR3 size: 13 residues. The CDR3 sequence is CASSQEGGRILFF. Here the CDR3 DNA reads TGTGCCAGCAGCCAAGAGGGGGGGCGAATACTGTTTTTT.

In this sample, this clonotype turned up many times. The chain recombines TRBV20-1 with TRBJ2-7; perhaps TRBD2 as D (5 bases). The germline CDR1 and CDR2 sequences are DFQATT and SNEGSKA (reference sequence). The CDR3 consists of 12 residues. V shed 5 bases and J shed 3 bases, with 11 bases lying between them. CDR3 nucleotides: TGCAGTGCTGAGGGTCAGATCTACGAGCAGTACTTC. Translated, it gives CSAEGQIYEQYF.

The chain carries TRBV12-3 or TRBV12-4 and TRBJ1-1; possibly TRBD1 for D (5 bases). The germline V and J ends were trimmed by 2 bases and 13 bases, with 14 bases remaining between them. The CDR3 spans 12 residues. The chain's CDR3 is CASSLKGYQGFF. As DNA, the CDR3 is TGTGCCAGCAGTTTAAAAGGGTATCAGGGTTTCTTT.

This chain joins TRBV2 and TRBJ2-1, with TRBD2 matching 8 bases. This CDR3 comprises 17 residues. The germline gives CDR1 SNHLY, CDR2 FYNNEI. The junction had 23 bases not matched to a gene; V was cut back by 7 bases and J by 12 bases. CDR3 coding DNA: TGTGCCAGCAAGACGGGGGTCGGCGGGAGGTTGTCCGGGGGGCAGTTCTTC. Amino acid sequence: CASKTGVGGRLSGGQFF.

This clonotype was recorded a few times. The CDR3 is CASTSGRPGEQFF. The DNA for the CDR3 is TGCGCCAGCACCTCAGGGCGCCCTGGGGAGCAGTTCTTC. The chain combines TRBV10-2 with TRBJ2-1, with TRBD1 as a possible D gene (5 bases). Trimming pared 7 bases from V and 10 bases from J, leaving 17 bases between. CDR1 WSHSY and CDR2 SAAADI come from the germline V gene. CDR3 length: 13 amino acids.

As regards this clonotype: Mismatch with germline at one junction end may stem from a read error. The chain couples TRBV12-3 or TRBV12-4 to TRBJ2-1; 14 nucleotides agree with TRBD2. CDR3 length equals 18 residues. The CDR3 here is CTSSSGLAGVDPYNEQFF. Written as DNA, the CDR3 is TGTACCAGCAGTTCGGGACTAGCGGGAGTAGACCCCTACAATGAGCAGTTCTTC.

The CDR3 nucleotides are TGTGCCAGCAAAAAACTAGCGGGGGGGCCCGCAGCAGATACGCAGTATTTT. This encodes CASKKLAGGPAADTQYF. The gene calls are TRBV27 and TRBJ2-3, with 13 positions matching TRBD2. V gave up 7 bases and J gave up 4 bases; unmatched junction bases: 11. The germline CDR1 and CDR2 sequences are MNHEY and SMNVEV (reference sequence). The CDR3 spans 17 residues.

This clonotype was seen a few times. The rearrangement uses TRBV9 and TRBJ1-4, with a tentative D call TRBD1 (5 bases). CDR1 SGDLS and CDR2 YYNGEE come from the germline V gene. The CDR3 has 15 amino acids. Trimming left V 1 base short and J 2 bases short, with 9 bases between. The CDR3 DNA sequence: TGTGCCAGCAGCGTACGGGAGGGGACTAATGAAAAACTGTTTTTT. Protein: CASSVREGTNEKLFF. The variable domain in full, completed from reference TRBV9 and TRBJ1-4, reads DSGVTQTPKHLITATGQRVTLRCSPRSGDLSVYWYQQSLDQGLQFLIQYYNGEERAKGNILERFSAQQFPDLHSELNLSSLELGDSALYFCASSVREGTNEKLFFGSGTQLSVL.

The sample holds a few counts of this clonotype. The chain carries TRBV20-1 and TRBJ1-2; 8 bases map to TRBD1. From germline, CDR1 is DFQATT and CDR2 SNEGSKA (reference sequence). V was clipped by 0 bases and J by 0 bases; unmatched bases: 12. CDR3 length: 18 residues. DNA of the CDR3: TGCAGTGCTAGAGACCTCAAAGGACAGGGAACCTCTAACTATGGCTACACCTTC. The encoded protein is CSARDLKGQGTSNYGYTF.

This sequence joins TRBV24-1 and TRBJ2-1, with D perhaps matching TRBD1 (6 bases). This CDR3 has 17 residues. Trimming pared 2 bases from V and 4 bases from J, leaving 17 bases between. CDR1 and CDR2 from the germline V gene are KGHDR and SFDVKD. CDR3 in DNA: TGTGCCACCAGTGATTACGGGACACCGACAGATTACAATGAGCAGTTCTTC. It translates to CATSDYGTPTDYNEQFF.

At least ten counts were recorded for this clonotype. The genes are TRBV29-1 and TRBJ1-1; D is possibly TRBD1 (5 bases). V lost 7 bases and J lost 0, with 15 bases in between. The CDR3 runs 14 residues. CDR1 is SQVTM and CDR2 is ANQGSEA in the germline V gene. The CDR3: CSAPDTLMNTEAFF. CDR3 sequence (DNA): TGCAGCGCCCCGGACACCTTGATGAACACTGAAGCTTTCTTT.

V is TRBV12-3 or TRBV12-4 and J is TRBJ2-1, with 7 bases identical to TRBD2. With V trimmed by 7 bases and J by 1 base, 13 bases remained unmatched. This CDR3 comprises 17 residues. The CDR3 DNA sequence: TGTGCCAGCACCCTCGCAATTCCGGGACTATCCTACAATGAGCAGTTCTTC. This codes for CASTLAIPGLSYNEQFF.

The CDR3 sequence is CASTPRAGVNTEAFF. The CDR3 coding sequence is TGTGCCAGCACTCCACGGGCGGGGGTGAACACTGAAGCTTTCTTT. V gene TRBV28 combines with J gene TRBJ1-1; tentatively, D is TRBD1 (5 bases). Germline CDR1 is MDHEN and CDR2 is SYDVKM. The CDR3 consists of 15 residues. Trimming stripped 7 bases from V and 0 bases from J, with 15 bases between.

This clonotype was seen a handful of times. The genes are TRBV20-1 and TRBJ2-5, with 7 bases that match TRBD2. The CDR3 spans 14 residues. Germline V gene sequence: CDR1 DFQATT, CDR2 SNEGSKA (reference sequence). J lost 7 bases, V lost 3 bases, and 11 bases had no gene match. The CDR3 region has the DNA TGCAGTGCTAGGGCCGCTAGCGGACCCAGGACCCAGTACTTC. This translates into CSARAASGPRTQYF.

The J gene is TRBJ1-1, the V gene TRBV20-1, with D perhaps matching TRBD1 (5 bases). The V end lost 2 bases, the J end lost 4 bases, and 14 bases lay between the germline ends. This CDR3 is built from 14 residues. CDR1 is DFQATT and CDR2 is SNEGSKA in the germline V gene (reference sequence). CDR3 nucleotide sequence: TGCAGTGCTAGAATTGGCGGGGCCAGCACTGAAGCTTTCTTT. The encoded protein is CSARIGGASTEAFF.

This clonotype was counted between two and nine times. This chain connects TRBV29-1 to TRBJ1-1; D is undetermined. From germline, CDR1 is SQVTM and CDR2 ANQGSEA. The CDR3 length is 12 residues. Trimming stripped 6 bases from V and 2 bases from J, with 10 bases between. The CDR3 loop reads CSVSSYNTEAFF. In nucleotides, the CDR3 is TGCAGCGTGTCTAGTTATAACACTGAAGCTTTCTTT.

The CDR3 reads CASSLDKAHTF. For the CDR3, the DNA is TGTGCCAGCAGCTTAGACAAGGCACACACCTTC. The V and J genes are TRBV7-8 and TRBJ1-2; no clear D gene. The CDR3 consists of 11 residues. With 1 base removed from V and 12 bases from J, the gap between germline ends came to 9 bases. Germline CDR1 SGHVS, CDR2 FQNEAQ.

This chain joins TRBV6-1 and TRBJ2-5; D might be TRBD2 (7 bases). Trimming took 7 bases from V and 6 from J, leaving 15 bases between them. This CDR3 is built from 13 residues. The germline V gene encodes CDR1 MNHNS and CDR2 SASEGT. CDR3 sequence reads: CASNGGGRKTQYF. CDR3 sequence (DNA): TGTGCCAGCAACGGGGGCGGGAGAAAGACCCAGTACTTC.

This clonotype was seen a few times. The chain recombines TRBV5-1 with TRBJ1-4; D gene unclear. The V end was cut by 4 bases, the J end by 6 bases, with 13 bases between. The CDR3 sequence is 14 residues long. Germline CDR1 reads SGHRS; CDR2 reads YFSETQ. DNA for the CDR3: TGCGCCAGCAGCGCGGGTAAGGGAGATGAAAAACTGTTTTTT. This encodes CASSAGKGDEKLFF. The full variable domain, with the rest looked up from reference TRBV5-1 and TRBJ1-4, is KAGVTQTPRYLIKTRGQQVTLSCSPISGHRSVSWYQQTPGQGLQFLFEYFSETQRNKGNFPGRFSGRQFSNSRSEMNVSTLELGDSALYLCASSAGKGDEKLFFGSGTQLSVL.

The chain carries TRBV28 and TRBJ2-7, with a tentative D call TRBD1 (7 bases). The germline V and J ends were trimmed by 5 bases and 6 bases, with 20 bases remaining between them. Germline lookup yields CDR1 MDHEN and CDR2 SYDVKM. The CDR3 is 15 amino acids. CDR3 bases: TGTGCCAGCAGTCCCCGACGTGGCAGGGGGGTCGAGCAGTACTTC. Its translation is CASSPRRGRGVEQYF.

A few counts support this clonotype. J is TRBJ2-2 and V is TRBV4-1; D might be TRBD1 (5 bases). V lost 0 bases to trimming and J lost 5 bases, with 7 bases between them. CDR3 length: 14 residues. Germline-derived CDR1 and CDR2 are MGHRA and YSYEKL. The CDR3 is CASSQDRGTGELFF. CDR3 coding DNA: TGCGCCAGCAGCCAAGATAGGGGTACCGGGGAGCTGTTTTTT.

This clonotype has a handful of counts. DNA of the CDR3: TGCGCCAGCAGCTTGCAGCAGGGGTATAATGAGCAGTTCTTC. It is translated as CASSLQQGYNEQFF. The chain couples TRBV5-1 to TRBJ2-1, with a weak D call TRBD1 (6 bases). The CDR3 spans 14 residues. Trimming stripped 1 base from V and 7 bases from J, with 12 bases between. Germline CDR1 and CDR2: SGHRS and YFSETQ. Variable domain in full (rest from reference TRBV5-1 and TRBJ2-1): KAGVTQTPRYLIKTRGQQVTLSCSPISGHRSVSWYQQTPGQGLQFLFEYFSETQRNKGNFPGRFSGRQFSNSRSEMNVSTLELGDSALYLCASSLQQGYNEQFFGPGTRLTVL.

This clonotype was found a few times. J is TRBJ2-7 and V is TRBV5-1; 7 bases fit TRBD2. CDR3 length: 16 amino acids. Per the germline V gene, CDR1 is SGHRS and CDR2 is YFSETQ. J lost 5 bases, V lost 1 base, and 12 bases had no gene match. As DNA, the CDR3 is TGCGCCAGCAGCTTGTTCTCGGGGGAGGGATTCCACGAGCAGTACTTC. Translating gives CASSLFSGEGFHEQYF.

This clonotype has only a few counts. The chain has TRBV6-1 and TRBJ2-6, with no clear D. The CDR3 has 17 residues. Germline-derived CDR1 and CDR2 are MNHNS and SASEGT. With 2 bases removed from V and 0 bases from J, the gap between germline ends came to 11 bases. The CDR3 region is CASSERVGPSGANVLTF. CDR3 DNA sequence: TGTGCCAGCAGTGAAAGGGTCGGGCCCTCTGGGGCCAACGTCCTGACTTTC.